Listed here are 32 T cell receptor beta chains from one sample, sequenced in a study of T cell responses to AZD1222 COVID-19 vaccine (dated by TCRdb to the early 2020s). In light of the paper, this sample's time point label describes: baseline before first vaccination. To prepare the library, the immunoSEQ multiplex PCR assay was applied. This immuneACCESS table, as held by TCRdb, lists in-frame sequences with V and J called but not all clones. Of the missing ones, under half trace to an unresolved V gene in checked studies; the others have no known cause. In this sample the table shows over 150,000 clones, about nine tenths of which occur a single time. The ten largest account for approximately 3.1% of the sample. The sample was peripheral blood, taken on day 0 of AZD1222 vaccination. These receptors were collected from an adult in good health.

The chain carries TRBV19 and TRBJ1-2; D gene uncertain. CDR3 length: 13 amino acids. Looked up from germline, CDR1 is LNHDA and CDR2 is SQIVND (reference sequence). V lost 1 base and J lost 5, with 8 bases in between. CDR3 coding DNA: TGTGCCAGTAGTATAGGCCCCGGTTATGGCTACACCTTC. It is translated as CASSIGPGYGYTF.

The V and J genes are TRBV27 and TRBJ1-1; D is unclear. The CDR3 is 11 residues long. The germline V and J ends were trimmed by 10 bases and 8 bases, with 14 bases remaining between them. Germline CDR1 is MNHEY and CDR2 is SMNVEV (reference sequence). This CDR3 is CATITRWEAFF. Written as DNA, the CDR3 is TGTGCCACCATTACCCGGTGGGAAGCTTTCTTT.

J is TRBJ1-2 and V is TRBV5-1; D not certain. The CDR3 sequence is 15 residues long. The germline V and J ends were trimmed by 0 bases and 5 bases, with 14 bases remaining between them. Germline values: CDR1 SGHRS, CDR2 YFSETQ. CDR3 DNA: TGCGCCAGCAGCTTGGATTTGGACGGCTCTTATGGCTACACCTTC. Residues: CASSLDLDGSYGYTF.

This clone was counted once. The rearrangement links TRBV7-2 to TRBJ2-7; D tentatively reads TRBD1 or TRBD2 (5 bases each). The CDR3 loop spans 13 amino acids. The V gene's germline CDR1 is SGHTA and CDR2 FQGNSA. V lost 5 bases, J lost 4 bases, and 12 bases lay in between. The CDR3 region is CASSTRDGYEQYF. The CDR3 nucleotides read TGTGCCAGCAGCACCCGGGACGGGTACGAGCAGTACTTC.

The V and J genes are TRBV11-2 and TRBJ2-7; D not resolved. This CDR3 comprises 14 residues. Trimming stripped 1 base from V and 2 bases from J, with 9 bases between. Per the germline V gene, CDR1 is SGHAT and CDR2 is FQNNGV. In nucleotides, the CDR3 is TGTGCCAGCAGCTTAGCGGCAGGTCCCTACGAGCAGTACTTC. Its translation is CASSLAAGPYEQYF.

The chain uses TRBV5-6 and TRBJ2-2; 7 bases agree with TRBD1. The CDR3 contains 19 residues. In germline, CDR1 is SGHDT, CDR2 YYEEEE. V lost 0 bases, J lost 3 bases, and 14 bases stayed unmatched. The DNA of the CDR3 is TGTGCCAGCAGCTTGGTCGCGACAGGGCGCCTACAATACACCGGGGAGCTGTTTTTT. It is translated as CASSLVATGRLQYTGELFF. Drawing the rest from reference TRBV5-6 and TRBJ2-2, the complete variable domain is DAGVTQSPTHLIKTRGQQVTLRCSPKSGHDTVSWYQQALGQGPQFIFQYYEEEERQRGNFPDRFSGHQFPNYSSELNVNALLLGDSALYLCASSLVATGRLQYTGELFFGEGSRLTVL.

The V call is TRBV5-4, the J call TRBJ2-5, with a tentative D call TRBD2 (7 bases). CDR1 is SGHNT, CDR2 YYREEE, per germline (reference sequence). CDR3 size: 13 residues. Trimming removed 9 bases from V and 5 bases from J, with 17 bases in between. CDR3 nucleotide sequence: TGTGCCACGCTCGGGGGGCAGGGTGAGACCCAGTACTTC. Its protein product is CATLGGQGETQYF.

This chain connects TRBV9 to TRBJ2-3; D is possibly TRBD1 (6 bases). CDR1 is SGDLS and CDR2 is YYNGEE in the germline V gene. Trimming removed 4 bases at V and 0 bases at J, with 9 bases between. The CDR3 has 14 residues. As DNA, the CDR3 is TGTGCCAGCAGCACAGGGTTCAGCACAGATACGCAGTATTTT. Encoded protein: CASSTGFSTDTQYF.

The CDR3: CASSEAMTGQGYTF. DNA for the CDR3: TGTGCCAGCAGTGAAGCTATGACAGGGCAGGGCTACACCTTC. The chain joins TRBV6-1 to TRBJ1-2; 7 bases map to TRBD1. J lost 8 bases, V lost 0 bases, and 6 bases had no gene match. CDR1 is MNHNS, CDR2 SASEGT, per germline. The CDR3 is 14 residues long.

The chain uses TRBV19 and TRBJ2-5, with D possibly being TRBD1 (5 bases). Germline-derived CDR1 and CDR2 are LNHDA and SQIVND (reference sequence). V gave up 3 bases and J gave up 2 bases, with 16 bases separating them. The length of the CDR3 is 16 residues. In DNA form, the CDR3 reads TGTGCCAGTAGTATGGGGCCAACTCTAACTCAAGAGACCCAGTACTTC. Its protein is CASSMGPTLTQETQYF.

The chain is built from TRBV4-3 and TRBJ2-1, with TRBD1 matching over 8 bases. Per germline, CDR1 LGHNA and CDR2 YSLEER. Unmatched junction bases numbered 1, after V lost 0 bases and J lost 0 bases. This CDR3 spans 16 amino acids. The CDR3 protein is CASSQEGQGSYNEQFF. The CDR3, as DNA: TGCGCCAGCAGCCAAGAAGGACAGGGCTCCTACAATGAGCAGTTCTTC.

J is TRBJ2-2 and V is TRBV29-1; D may correspond to TRBD1 or TRBD2 (5 bases each). The length of the CDR3 is 14 residues. V gave up 7 bases and J gave up 7 bases, with 19 bases separating them. The germline V gene encodes CDR1 SQVTM and CDR2 ANQGSEA. The chain's CDR3 is CSARDGHAVGELFF. The CDR3 DNA reads TGCAGCGCCCGGGACGGACACGCGGTCGGGGAGCTGTTTTTT.

The V and J genes are TRBV29-1 and TRBJ1-2; 8 bases match TRBD1. The germline V gene encodes CDR1 SQVTM and CDR2 ANQGSEA. V lost 7 bases, J lost 4 bases, and 8 bases stayed unmatched. The CDR3 loop spans 13 amino acids. The CDR3 nucleotides are TGCAGCGCAACCGGACAGGGTCGCTATGGCTACACCTTC. Translated: CSATGQGRYGYTF. The entire variable domain, with the rest obtained from reference TRBV29-1 and TRBJ1-2, is as follows: SAVISQKPSRDICQRGTSLTIQCQVDSQVTMMFWYRQQPGQSLTLIATANQGSEATYESGFVIDKFPISRPNLTFSTLTVSNMSPEDSSIYLCSATGQGRYGYTFGSGTRLTVV.

V gene TRBV27 combines with J gene TRBJ1-2, with a weak D call TRBD1 (6 bases). Germline CDR1 MNHEY, CDR2 SMNVEV (reference sequence). Trimming took off 3 bases at V and 8 bases at J, with 13 bases between the two ends. CDR3 length: 13 amino acids. CDR3 in amino acids: CASSFAPGGGYTF. The DNA for the CDR3 is TGTGCCAGCAGTTTCGCACCTGGGGGCGGCTACACCTTC.

This chain links TRBV3-1 (or the pseudogene TRBV3-2) with TRBJ2-1, with 11 nucleotides matching TRBD1. V lost 4 bases and J lost 7; bases outside the gene matches: 6. Per the germline V gene, CDR1 is LGHDT and CDR2 is YNNKEL (reference sequence). The CDR3 has 15 amino acids. CDR3 coding DNA: TGTGCCAGCAGCCTTGGGACAGGGGGGAGGAATGAGCAGTTCTTC. This encodes CASSLGTGGRNEQFF.

The V call is TRBV10-3, the J call TRBJ2-1; 7 positions match TRBD1. Germline trimming cut 8 bases from V and 8 bases from J; bases unmatched to any gene: 6. CDR3 size: 12 residues. Per the germline V gene, CDR1 is ENHRY and CDR2 is SYGVKD. The CDR3, as DNA: TGTGCCATCGGGGACAGCCCAGATGAGCAGTTCTTC. It is translated as CAIGDSPDEQFF.

The chain carries TRBV21-1 and TRBJ1-6; the DNA was not used to check the table's D call, TRBD1. TRBV21-1 is labeled a pseudogene. The CDR3 spans 16 residues. CDR3 bases: TGTGCCAGCAGCAAAACGAGTGGGCGCCGAAATTCACCCCTCCACTTT. This translates into CASSKTSGRRNSPLHF.

The chain recombines TRBV4-1 with TRBJ1-2, with a tentative D call TRBD1 (6 bases). Germline loops: CDR1 MGHRA, CDR2 YSYEKL. The CDR3 contains 17 residues. Deletions cut 3 bases from V and 1 base from J, with 18 bases between. CDR3 loop: CASSQQGSSHLNYGYTF. For the CDR3, the DNA is TGCGCCAGCAGCCAGCAGGGGTCCTCTCATCTTAACTATGGCTACACCTTC.

The V and J genes are TRBV6-5 and TRBJ1-1; D not resolved. V was trimmed by 4 bases and J by 6 bases, leaving 9 bases between them. The CDR3 runs 12 residues. CDR1 and CDR2 (germline): MNHEY, SVGAGI. CDR3 region: CASSSQRPEAFF. The DNA of the CDR3 is TGTGCCAGCAGTTCACAAAGACCTGAAGCTTTCTTT.

To note about this clone: Relative to the germline gene, one junction end is altered; a read error may explain this. CDR3 residues: CASSTQPGAQGNF. In DNA form, the CDR3 reads TGTGCCAGCAGTACACAACCGGGGGCCCAAGGGAACTTC. V gene TRBV6-6 combines with J gene TRBJ2-5; D might be TRBD1 or TRBD2, each matching 6 bases. The CDR3 is 13 residues long. CDR1 and CDR2 from the germline V gene are MNHNY and SVGAGI (reference sequence).

The sample holds one count of this clone. The V call is TRBV18, the J call TRBJ1-6, with D possibly TRBD1 on 5 matching bases. Trimming took 9 bases from V and 7 from J, leaving 10 bases between them. The CDR3 extends over 12 amino acids. CDR1 KGHSH and CDR2 LQKENI come from the germline V gene. In nucleotides, the CDR3 is TGTGCCAGTAGGGGCCCGAATTCACCCCTCCACTTT. As protein: CASRGPNSPLHF. The whole variable domain, remainder taken from reference TRBV18 and TRBJ1-6, is NAGVMQNPRHLVRRRGQEARLRCSPMKGHSHVYWYRQLPEEGLKFMVYLQKENIIDESGMPKERFSAEFPKEGPSILRIQQVVRGDSAAYFCASRGPNSPLHFGNGTRLTVT.

This clone was observed once. The chain employs TRBV7-8 and TRBJ2-7; 9 nucleotides line up with TRBD1. With 1 base clipped from V and 1 base from J, the junction kept 5 bases outside the gene matches. Germline V CDR1 and CDR2: SGHVS, FQNEAQ. This CDR3 contains 16 residues. The CDR3 loop is CASSLVMGTGSYEQYF. The CDR3 bases are TGTGCCAGCAGCTTAGTAATGGGGACAGGGTCCTACGAGCAGTACTTC.

The chain links TRBV10-3 to TRBJ2-7; possibly TRBD2 for D (5 bases). The CDR3 is 15 amino acids. Germline values: CDR1 ENHRY, CDR2 SYGVKD. The V end lost 1 base, the J end lost 3 bases, and 13 bases lay between the germline ends. The CDR3 loop reads CAISELASGYYEQYF. CDR3 sequence (DNA): TGTGCCATCAGTGAGTTGGCATCGGGATACTACGAGCAGTACTTC.

This chain connects TRBV6-2 or TRBV6-3 to TRBJ1-1; D not resolved. CDR1 is MNHEY and CDR2 is SVGEGT in the germline V gene. The V end lost 2 bases, the J end lost 6 bases, and 4 bases lay between the germline ends. This CDR3 comprises 11 residues. The CDR3 region is CASSYLAEAFF. The DNA for the CDR3 is TGTGCCAGCAGTTACCTCGCTGAAGCTTTCTTT.

CDR3 region: CASSQDRDPGYNEQFF. In nucleotides, the CDR3 is TGTGCCAGCAGCCAAGATAGAGACCCAGGCTACAATGAGCAGTTCTTC. The chain carries TRBV4-2 and TRBJ2-1; no definite D call. This CDR3 has 16 amino acids. Germline V gives CDR1 LGHNA, CDR2 YNFKEQ. Trimming took off 0 bases at V and 3 bases at J, with 12 bases between the two ends.

The chain uses TRBV3-1 (or the pseudogene TRBV3-2) and TRBJ2-7; D gene ambiguous. The germline V gene encodes CDR1 LGHDT and CDR2 YNNKEL (reference sequence). V dropped 3 bases and J dropped 4 bases, with 1 base sitting between them. CDR3 length: 10 amino acids. CDR3 region: CASSHYEQYF. The CDR3 nucleotides read TGTGCCAGCAGCCATTACGAGCAGTACTTC.

In DNA form, the CDR3 reads TGTGCCAGCAGTGCAGACAGGGGCGGAAACATTCAGTACTTC. This codes for CASSADRGGNIQYF. This chain links TRBV6-2 or TRBV6-3 with TRBJ2-4, with 8 bases matching TRBD1. CDR1 and CDR2 from the germline V gene are MNHEY and SVGEGT. The CDR3 has 14 residues. V trimming: 5 bases; J trimming: 6 bases; junction bases outside the gene matches: 6.

This clone came up a few times. This chain uses TRBV27 with TRBJ1-1, with D uncertain. V was trimmed by 8 bases and J by 0 bases, leaving 13 bases between them. The CDR3 length is 14 residues. CDR1 MNHEY and CDR2 SMNVEV come from the germline V gene (reference sequence). The CDR3 region is CASGRAGMNTEAFF. The CDR3 DNA reads TGTGCCAGCGGGCGGGCCGGCATGAACACTGAAGCTTTCTTT.

The chain couples TRBV7-2 to TRBJ2-5; 9 bases match TRBD2. In germline, CDR1 is SGHTA, CDR2 FQGNSA. Trimming removed 8 bases from V and 1 base from J; junction bases left unmatched: 2. The CDR3 runs 13 residues. The CDR3 protein is CASVRGGQETQYF. CDR3 sequence (DNA): TGTGCCAGCGTGCGGGGGGGCCAAGAGACCCAGTACTTC. The whole variable domain, remainder taken from reference TRBV7-2 and TRBJ2-5, is GAGVSQSPSNKVTEKGKDVELRCDPISGHTALYWYRQSLGQGLEFLIYFQGNSAPDKSGLPSDRFSAERTGGSVSTLTIQRTQQEDSAVYLCASVRGGQETQYFGPGTRLLVL.

The rearrangement uses TRBV5-4 and TRBJ1-1; TRBD1 might be the D (5 bases). This CDR3 has 14 residues. Germline loops: CDR1 SGHNT, CDR2 YYREEE (reference sequence). Trimming pared 3 bases from V and 6 bases from J, leaving 15 bases between. The CDR3 spells CASSSPQGSSEAFF. The CDR3 DNA reads as TGTGCCAGCAGCTCCCCCCAGGGTTCTTCTGAAGCTTTCTTT.

This chain links TRBV5-5 with TRBJ2-1; TRBD1 matches 10 bases. Germline CDR1 SGHKS, CDR2 YYEKEE (reference sequence). CDR3 length: 14 amino acids. V trimming: 3 bases; J trimming: 6 bases; junction bases outside the gene matches: 3. This CDR3 reads CASSSGTGVNEQFF. The CDR3 bases are TGTGCCAGCAGCTCAGGGACAGGGGTCAATGAGCAGTTCTTC.

The rearrangement uses TRBV10-3 and TRBJ1-1; D not certain. Germline V lookup: CDR1 ENHRY, CDR2 SYGVKD. The CDR3 covers 15 residues. V gave up 0 bases and J gave up 5 bases, with 13 bases separating them. CDR3 coding DNA: TGTGCCATCAGTGAGTCTATGATGGGTGGGACTGAAGCTTTCTTT. As protein: CAISESMMGGTEAFF.